This TCR beta chain is from a study of T cells in localized non-small cell lung cancer. About this clone: Its antigen is unknown.

The CDR3 contains 15 residues. Germline-derived CDR1 and CDR2 are SGHTA and FQGTGA. V dropped 2 bases and J dropped 0 bases, with 11 bases sitting between them. Repertoires were generated with immunoSEQ multiplex PCR, while TCRdb's copy carries only in-frame clones and drops some. Of 15,000 or so clones in the sample, more than 70% are singletons; the top ten hold about 35%. Study-level findings and limits: Longer overall survival was associated with a higher density of T cells in the blood. Appearing in adjacent lung were a median about 57 of the top 100 tumor clones. Sequencing, confined to only one tumor region, leaves heterogeneity possible. Uninvolved nearby lung showed the greatest T cell clonality, exceeding that found in tumor.

This TCR came from a male donor at least 60 years old with stage III lung adenocarcinoma. This chain connects TRBV7-3 to TRBJ2-7, with D perhaps given as TRBD1 or TRBD2 (6 bases each). Sequences were derived from peripheral blood, sampled before any cancer treatment. CDR3: CASSLGGPSSYEQYF. CDR3 nucleotide sequence: TGTGCCAGCAGCTTAGGGGGGCCGAGCTCCTACGAGCAGTACTTC.